Listed here are 28 T cell receptor beta chains from one sample, sequenced in a study of T cell repertoires in cytomegalovirus infection. These receptors have no identified antigens. TCRdb re-called the reads through MiXCR, storing one row per CDR3 protein. The table shows about 890,000 distinct CDR3 sequences, with around 32% occurring only once. The specimen comprised cultured CD8+ T cells from PBMCs, sampled from culture after CMV antigen stimulation. Receptors were obtained from a human donor in good health (CMV status not recorded). Some clones in this sample may be carry-over from other donors' samples.

V gene TRBV28 combines with J gene TRBJ1-5; tentative D call: TRBD1 (6 bases). The CDR3 has 13 amino acids. V shed 3 bases and J shed 6 bases, with 9 bases lying between them. Germline CDR1 and CDR2: MDHEN and SYDVKM. The CDR3 DNA reads as TGTGCCAGCAGTTTTAGGGGGATTCAGCCCCAGCATTTT. Translated: CASSFRGIQPQHF. Supplemented by reference TRBV28 and TRBJ1-5, the full variable domain reads DVKVTQSSRYLVKRTGEKVFLECVQDMDHENMFWYRQDPGLGLRLIYFSYDVKMKEKGDIPEGYSVSREKKERFSLILESASTNQTSMYLCASSFRGIQPQHFGDGTRLSIL.

The chain recombines TRBV6-5 with TRBJ2-5; the D gene is possibly TRBD1 (5 bases). Trimming removed 6 bases from V and 5 bases from J, with 19 bases in between. CDR1 MNHEY and CDR2 SVGAGI come from the germline V gene. The CDR3 totals 15 residues. For the CDR3, the DNA is TGTGCCAGCAGGCCCGGACAAAGCGTCGGGGAGACCCAGTACTTC. The encoded protein is CASRPGQSVGETQYF.

As regards this clonotype: It may be a read error: a sequence one base away is much more abundant. The CDR3 ends on some other residue instead of the conserved phenylalanine or tryptophan, so this is likely a read error. The chain joins TRBV6-5 to TRBJ2-3; 11 nucleotides agree with TRBD2. CDR1 MNHEY and CDR2 SVGAGI come from the germline V gene. The junction had 7 bases not matched to a gene; V was cut back by 4 bases and J by 1 base. CDR3 length: 17 residues. CDR3 protein: CASSLIAGGIGTDTQYL. CDR3 DNA: TGTGCCAGCAGTTTAATAGCGGGGGGGATCGGCACAGATACGCAGTATCTT.

V is TRBV6-1 and J is TRBJ1-1; possible D gene TRBD1, 6 bases. Germline-derived CDR1 and CDR2 are MNHNS and SASEGT. The CDR3 consists of 14 residues. V dropped 6 bases and J dropped 7 bases, with 18 bases sitting between them. In DNA, the CDR3 is TGTGCCAGCAGAAAGGGTATGACAGGAGATGAAGCTTTCTTT. Translated: CASRKGMTGDEAFF.

Only a few counts were recorded for this clonotype. This chain connects TRBV12-5 to TRBJ1-1, with TRBD1 as a possible D gene (5 bases). V was clipped by 3 bases and J by 1 base, with 12 bases between them. The CDR3 is made up of 15 amino acids. CDR1 and CDR2 from the germline V gene are LGHNT and FRNRAP. CDR3: CASGFQGRENTEAFF. CDR3 DNA: TGTGCTAGTGGTTTCCAGGGCAGGGAGAACACTGAAGCTTTCTTT.

The chain joins TRBV27 to TRBJ2-1; D is unresolved. The germline CDR1 and CDR2 sequences are MNHEY and SMNVEV (reference sequence). Deletions cut 2 bases from V and 10 bases from J, with 12 bases between. The length of the CDR3 is 13 residues. This CDR3 is CASSLRRAEEQFF. CDR3 bases: TGTGCCAGCAGTTTACGAAGGGCAGAGGAGCAGTTCTTC.

The V call is TRBV6-5, the J call TRBJ1-2; a weak D match, TRBD1 (5 bases). Per germline, CDR1 MNHEY and CDR2 SVGAGI. The V gene lost 0 bases and the J gene lost 8 bases, with 16 bases spanning the gap. The CDR3 consists of 15 residues. As DNA, the CDR3 is TGTGCCAGCAGTTACTCGAGGGCAGGGCTGGGAGGCTACACCTTC. The encoded protein is CASSYSRAGLGGYTF.

In its sample, this clonotype was seen a few times. This chain joins TRBV7-6 and TRBJ1-4; D might be TRBD1 (6 bases). V was trimmed by 6 bases and J by 8 bases, leaving 16 bases between them. The germline gives CDR1 SGHVS, CDR2 FNYEAQ. CDR3 size: 14 residues. Written as DNA, the CDR3 is TGTGCCAGCAGGAGGGGGGGCTCTTACGAAAAACTGTTTTTT. This sequence encodes CASRRGGSYEKLFF.

Many counts were recorded for this clonotype. The CDR3 sequence is CASSPRRQRFAADTQYF. The CDR3 DNA reads as TGTGCCAGCAGCCCAAGGAGACAGAGGTTCGCGGCAGATACGCAGTATTTT. The genes are TRBV12-3 or TRBV12-4 and TRBJ2-3; possible D gene TRBD1, 5 bases. V was pared by 6 bases and J by 4 bases, with 23 bases between. The CDR3 runs 17 residues.

This clonotype was seen at least ten times. This rearrangement joins TRBV7-8 to TRBJ1-2; a possible D gene is TRBD1 (5 bases). Between the trimmed V and J ends, which lost 6 bases and 0 bases, there was a span of 11 bases. The CDR3 runs to 14 residues. Germline V lookup: CDR1 SGHVS, CDR2 FQNEAQ. DNA for the CDR3: TGTGCCAGCAGGGCTCCGGGACCTAACTATGGCTACACCTTC. This gives the protein CASRAPGPNYGYTF. Together with reference TRBV7-8 and TRBJ1-2, the CDR3 gives the full variable domain: GAGVSQSPRYKVAKRGQDVALRCDPISGHVSLFWYQQALGQGPEFLTYFQNEAQLDKSGLPSDRFFAERPEGSVSTLKIQRTQQEDSAVYLCASRAPGPNYGYTFGSGTRLTVV.

There are many counts of this clonotype. J is TRBJ1-1 and V is TRBV7-2; D uncertain. CDR3 length equals 13 residues. Germline-derived CDR1 and CDR2 are SGHTA and FQGNSA. The ends were cut back, 4 bases at V and 4 bases at J, with 10 bases in the middle. CDR3 sequence (DNA): TGTGCCAGCAGCTCGCGCGGGATCACTGAAGCTTTCTTT. Protein sequence: CASSSRGITEAFF.

The rearrangement joins TRBV4-1 to TRBJ1-5; 8 bases agree with TRBD1. V shed 5 bases, J shed 6 bases, and the junction held 12 bases outside the gene matches. This CDR3 region has 16 residues. Germline V gene data show CDR1 as MGHRA and CDR2 as YSYEKL. This chain's CDR3 is CASSTLGDRGSQPQHF. The DNA for the CDR3 is TGCGCCAGCAGCACTCTGGGTGACAGGGGTTCTCAGCCCCAGCATTTT.

This chain links TRBV29-1 with TRBJ1-1, with 7 bases aligning to TRBD1. This CDR3 region has 13 residues. Germline V gene data show CDR1 as SQVTM and CDR2 as ANQGSEA. Germline trimming cut 2 bases from V and 5 bases from J; bases unmatched to any gene: 5. CDR3 sequence: CSVEYRGGTEAFF. The CDR3 DNA sequence: TGCAGCGTTGAATACAGGGGAGGAACTGAAGCTTTCTTT.

Ten or more counts support this clonotype. The CDR3 region has the DNA TGTGCCAGCAGCTTCCCCCTCGGGATTATGAACACTGAAGCTTTCTTT. Translation gives CASSFPLGIMNTEAFF. The chain couples TRBV7-9 to TRBJ1-1; D not certain. Germline CDR1 SEHNR, CDR2 FQNEAQ (reference sequence). The V end was cut by 3 bases, the J end by 0 bases, with 14 bases between. CDR3 length: 16 residues.

The chain has TRBV5-1 and TRBJ1-2; 8 nucleotides align to TRBD1. The CDR3 length is 14 residues. From germline, CDR1 is SGHRS and CDR2 YFSETQ. The junction had 10 bases not matched to a gene; V was cut back by 4 bases and J by 8 bases. The CDR3, as DNA: TGCGCCAGCAGCGGACAGGGTTCCGTAATCGGCTACACCTTC. Residues: CASSGQGSVIGYTF. Variable domain in full (rest from reference TRBV5-1 and TRBJ1-2): KAGVTQTPRYLIKTRGQQVTLSCSPISGHRSVSWYQQTPGQGLQFLFEYFSETQRNKGNFPGRFSGRQFSNSRSEMNVSTLELGDSALYLCASSGQGSVIGYTFGSGTRLTVV.

The CDR3 is CASSLVGGGDYEQYF. The CDR3 DNA follows: TGTGCCAGCAGCTTAGTCGGAGGAGGGGACTACGAGCAGTACTTC. The chain has TRBV11-3 and TRBJ2-7, with D maybe TRBD2 (6 bases). The V gene's germline CDR1 is SGHNT and CDR2 YENEEA. The V gene lost 1 base and the J gene lost 3 bases, with 13 bases spanning the gap. The CDR3 runs to 15 residues.

The chain carries TRBV11-3 and TRBJ1-1, with 9 bases lining up with TRBD1. This CDR3 has 19 residues. The J segment lost 8 bases and the V segment lost 5 bases, leaving 24 bases of the junction unmatched. Germline V lookup: CDR1 SGHNT, CDR2 YENEEA. CDR3 amino acids: CASSPSVGQGWLTGTEAFF. The DNA for the CDR3 is TGTGCCAGCAGCCCCTCAGTGGGACAGGGATGGTTAACTGGGACCGAAGCTTTCTTT.

The chain joins TRBV12-3 or TRBV12-4 to TRBJ2-2, with D unclear. Trimming removed 7 bases at V and 6 bases at J, with 6 bases between. The CDR3 is 11 amino acids. CDR3 sequence (DNA): TGTGCCAGCACATTCGCCGGGGAGCTGTTTTTT. This codes for CASTFAGELFF.

The chain uses TRBV11-2 and TRBJ2-5; 11 bases fit TRBD1. There are 15 residues in the CDR3. Per the germline V gene, CDR1 is SGHAT and CDR2 is FQNNGV. The V and J ends lost 0 bases and 4 bases, in that order; junction bases with no gene match: 1. For the CDR3, the DNA is TGTGCCAGCAGCTTAGAGGACAGGGGGCGAGAGACCCAGTACTTC. It encodes CASSLEDRGRETQYF.

This clonotype has a handful of counts. This chain joins TRBV27 and TRBJ1-1; D is possibly TRBD1 (6 bases). V was pared by 5 bases and J by 0 bases, with 16 bases between. CDR1 and CDR2 from the germline V gene are MNHEY and SMNVEV (reference sequence). The CDR3 runs 16 residues. DNA of the CDR3: TGTGCCAGCAGTGCCCTGACAGGCAACATGAACACTGAAGCTTTCTTT. Encoded protein: CASSALTGNMNTEAFF.

This clonotype has a handful of counts. The chain carries TRBV5-4 and TRBJ2-1; 12 bases are a match to TRBD2. CDR1 is SGHNT, CDR2 YYREEE, per germline (reference sequence). The J segment lost 8 bases and the V segment lost 1 base, leaving 4 bases of the junction unmatched. This CDR3 is 15 amino acids long. The CDR3 here is CASSLTSGGSYEQFF. CDR3 DNA: TGTGCCAGCAGCTTGACTAGCGGGGGGTCGTATGAGCAGTTCTTC.

The chain combines TRBV6-5 with TRBJ1-1; no clear D gene. Germline V CDR1 and CDR2: MNHEY, SVGAGI. The germline V and J ends were trimmed by 0 bases and 4 bases, with 9 bases remaining between them. The CDR3 spans 14 residues. In DNA form, the CDR3 reads TGTGCCAGCAGTTACTCGAGTGGAGTCACTGAAGCTTTCTTT. It encodes CASSYSSGVTEAFF.

Notes on this clonotype: A much bigger clone sits one base away, suggesting this may be a read error. V gene TRBV7-2 combines with J gene TRBJ1-2; 8 bases are a match to TRBD1. The CDR3 has 17 residues. J was trimmed by 0 bases and V by 2 bases; bases with no gene match: 8. Germline V gene lookup returns CDR1 SGHTA and CDR2 FQGNSA. CDR3 sequence reads: CASSLNPDRASNYGYTF. Written as DNA, the CDR3 is TGTGCCAGCAGCTTAAACCCGGACAGGGCCTCTAACTATGGCTACACCTTC.

The CDR3 bases are TGTGCCAGCAGTTACTCGCTCCCTCACGAGCAGTACGTC. It is translated as CASSYSLPHEQYV. V is TRBV6-6 and J is TRBJ2-7; no reliable D call. The CDR3 is 13 amino acids. Trimming removed 0 bases at V and 5 bases at J, with 8 bases between. Germline CDR1 and CDR2: MNHNY and SVGAGI (reference sequence).

This rearrangement joins TRBV6-5 to TRBJ2-2; 14 bases are a match to TRBD2. The V gene end was trimmed by 5 bases and the J gene end by 6 bases; junction bases not matched to a gene: 2. This CDR3 spans 15 amino acids. CDR1 and CDR2 (germline): MNHEY, SVGAGI. In nucleotides, the CDR3 is TGTGCCAGCAGTACGACTAGCGGGGGGGCCGGGGAGCTGTTTTTT. Amino acids: CASSTTSGGAGELFF.

The chain carries TRBV29-1 and TRBJ2-1; weak D call: TRBD1 (6 bases). CDR1 SQVTM and CDR2 ANQGSEA come from the germline V gene. This CDR3 has 15 amino acids. Trimming took off 2 bases at V and 3 bases at J, with 14 bases between the two ends. CDR3 DNA: TGCAGCGTTGAATGTGGGATAGGGGGCTACAATGAGCAGTTCTTC. It codes for CSVECGIGGYNEQFF.

In its sample, this clonotype was seen many times. The gene calls are TRBV5-1 and TRBJ2-4; TRBD1 matches at 8 bases. CDR1 SGHRS and CDR2 YFSETQ come from the germline V gene. This CDR3 spans 14 amino acids. V trimming: 2 bases; J trimming: 9 bases; junction bases outside the gene matches: 7. CDR3 loop: CASSLTGQEGIQYF. The CDR3 DNA follows: TGCGCCAGCAGCTTAACGGGACAGGAGGGCATTCAGTACTTC.

Only a few counts were recorded for this clonotype. The chain is built from TRBV4-1 and TRBJ1-2, with D maybe TRBD1 (6 bases). CDR1 is MGHRA and CDR2 is YSYEKL in the germline V gene. CDR3 length: 14 amino acids. Trimming shortened V by 3 bases and J by 6 bases, and 14 bases separated the two germline ends. CDR3 region: CASSHGSGENGYTF. The CDR3, as DNA: TGCGCCAGCAGCCACGGGTCAGGGGAGAATGGCTACACCTTC.